These T cell receptor beta chains were read from a single sample in a study of blood T cell repertoires in COVID-19. Assay used: immunoSEQ multiplex PCR; TCRdb lists only in-frame clones, some missing. The data show some 400,000 clones, about 89% seen once. The sample taken for sequencing was peripheral blood. These TCRs come from a woman in her 30s with COVID-19, enrolled during active disease. The CDR3 runs from the conserved cysteine through the conserved F or W. A D gene is named only where the DNA matches it firmly. Size values are once, few and many counts, or a class for expanded clones, and some rows have none.

V gene: TRBV7-2; clone size: once; J gene: TRBJ2-2; D gene: .; CDR3 DNA: TGTGCCAGCAGCTTAGCGGGGCACACCGGGGAGCTGTTTTTT; CDR3 protein: CASSLAGHTGELFF
V gene: TRBV20-1; clone size: .; J gene: TRBJ2-7; D gene: TRBD2; CDR3 DNA: TGCAGTGCTAGTTGGCCAGGGAATAGCGGGATTATGGACGAGCAGTACTTC; CDR3 protein: CSASWPGNSGIMDEQYF
V gene: TRBV5-1; clone size: .; J gene: TRBJ2-7; D gene: .; CDR3 DNA: TGCGCCAGCAGCCCGGACGGGGTAGGCTACGAGCAGTACTTC; CDR3 protein: CASSPDGVGYEQYF
V gene: TRBV9; clone size: .; J gene: TRBJ2-7; D gene: TRBD2; CDR3 DNA: TGTGCCAGCAGCCCCAGAGGAGCGGGAGGGCCCTACGAGCAGTACTTC; CDR3 protein: CASSPRGAGGPYEQYF
V gene: TRBV2; clone size: once; J gene: TRBJ2-4; D gene: TRBD2; CDR3 DNA: TGTGCCAGCACTGGAGCTAGCGGGAGGGCCGAGGCCAAAAACATTCAGTACTTC; CDR3 protein: CASTGASGRAEAKNIQYF
V gene: TRBV28; clone size: .; J gene: TRBJ2-2; D gene: .; CDR3 DNA: TGTGCCAGCCTTCGGGGGACTCGTAACACCGGGGAGCTGTTTTTT; CDR3 protein: CASLRGTRNTGELFF
V gene: TRBV5-6; clone size: .; J gene: TRBJ2-7; D gene: TRBD1; CDR3 DNA: TGTGCCAGCAGCTTTGACAGGGACTACGAGCAGTACTTC; CDR3 protein: CASSFDRDYEQYF
V gene: TRBV7-3; clone size: .; J gene: TRBJ2-7; D gene: .; CDR3 DNA: TGTGCCAGCAGCTTAAACGGACGCCCCGGGGACGAGCAGTACTTC; CDR3 protein: CASSLNGRPGDEQYF
V gene: TRBV2; clone size: once; J gene: TRBJ2-4; D gene: TRBD1; CDR3 DNA: TGTGCCAGCACCCAAAGTGGTCAGGGGGCGAACATTCAGTACTTC; CDR3 protein: CASTQSGQGANIQYF
V gene: TRBV18; clone size: .; J gene: TRBJ2-5; D gene: .; CDR3 DNA: TGTGCCAGCTCATCGTTTGGGGCTAACCAAGAGACCCAGTACTTC; CDR3 protein: CASSSFGANQETQYF
V gene: TRBV24-1; clone size: .; J gene: TRBJ2-2; D gene: .; CDR3 DNA: TGTGCCACCAGTGATTTCCTCGGTTCGAACACCGGGGAGCTGTTTTTT; CDR3 protein: CATSDFLGSNTGELFF
V gene: TRBV10-3; clone size: few; J gene: TRBJ2-1; D gene: TRBD2; CDR3 DNA: TGTGCCATCAGAGCGGGAGCGCAGACGGGGAATGAGCAGTTCTTC; CDR3 protein: CAIRAGAQTGNEQFF
V gene: TRBV2; clone size: .; J gene: TRBJ2-3; D gene: .; CDR3 DNA: TGTGCCAGCAAGGAGTTGGCTAGCACAGATACGCAGTATTTT; CDR3 protein: CASKELASTDTQYF
V gene: TRBV4-3; clone size: .; J gene: TRBJ2-7; D gene: TRBD2; CDR3 DNA: TGCGCCAGCAGCCAAGCCCTTGGACTAGCGGGAGGCCTAGTCACTCAGTACTTC; CDR3 protein: CASSQALGLAGGLVTQYF
V gene: TRBV7-6; clone size: .; J gene: TRBJ2-2; D gene: TRBD1; CDR3 DNA: TGTGCCAGCAGCCGGGGACAGAAATACACCGGGGAGCTGTTTTTT; CDR3 protein: CASSRGQKYTGELFF
V gene: TRBV3-1/TRBV3-2; clone size: .; J gene: TRBJ2-5; D gene: TRBD2; CDR3 DNA: TGTGCCAGCAGCCCCCGGGGCGGGAGGGGGGAAGAGACCCAGTACTTC; CDR3 protein: CASSPRGGRGEETQYF
V gene: TRBV7-9; clone size: .; J gene: TRBJ2-3; D gene: .; CDR3 DNA: TGTGCCAGCAGCTTAGCGGATAGCGCAGATACGCAGTATTTT; CDR3 protein: CASSLADSADTQYF
V gene: TRBV28; clone size: once; J gene: TRBJ2-5; D gene: TRBD1; CDR3 DNA: TGTGCCAGCAGTTTGCGGGGACAGGGACAAGAGACCCAGTACTTC; CDR3 protein: CASSLRGQGQETQYF
V gene: TRBV19; clone size: .; J gene: TRBJ2-1; D gene: TRBD2; CDR3 DNA: TGTGCCAGTAGTGGCGACGGGAGGACGGGCAATGAGCAGTTCTTC; CDR3 protein: CASSGDGRTGNEQFF
V gene: TRBV2; clone size: .; J gene: TRBJ2-7; D gene: TRBD2; CDR3 DNA: TGTGCCAGCAAAGCCGAGCGGGAGCCTTCCTACGAGCAGTACTTC; CDR3 protein: CASKAEREPSYEQYF
V gene: TRBV25-1; clone size: once; J gene: TRBJ2-3; D gene: TRBD2; CDR3 DNA: TGTGCCAGCAGCGCCCCTAGCGGGAAAGGACCAGATACGCAGTATTTT; CDR3 protein: CASSAPSGKGPDTQYF
V gene: TRBV7-2; clone size: .; J gene: TRBJ2-7; D gene: TRBD1; CDR3 DNA: TGTGCCAGCAGCTCGCTGGGACAGGGTTACGAGCAGTACTTC; CDR3 protein: CASSSLGQGYEQYF
V gene: TRBV7-8; clone size: .; J gene: TRBJ2-7; D gene: TRBD2; CDR3 DNA: TGTGCCAGCAGCACGAGAGGGGCGGGAGGTACCTACGAGCAGTACTTC; CDR3 protein: CASSTRGAGGTYEQYF
V gene: TRBV28; clone size: many; J gene: TRBJ1-4; D gene: .; CDR3 DNA: TGTGCCAGCAGGGGGGGTGAAAAACTGTTTTTT; CDR3 protein: CASRGGEKLFF
V gene: TRBV10-3; clone size: .; J gene: TRBJ2-1; D gene: TRBD1; CDR3 DNA: TGTGCCATCAGTGAGGGACAGGGTAATGAGCAGTTCTTC; CDR3 protein: CAISEGQGNEQFF
V gene: TRBV12-3/TRBV12-4; clone size: .; J gene: TRBJ2-2; D gene: .; CDR3 DNA: TGTGCCAGCAGTTTGGCCAGGGGCGGGGAGCTGTTTTTT; CDR3 protein: CASSLARGGELFF
V gene: TRBV13; clone size: .; J gene: TRBJ2-7; D gene: .; CDR3 DNA: TGTGCCAGCAGCTTAGGCAACTCCTACGAGCAGTACTTC; CDR3 protein: CASSLGNSYEQYF
V gene: TRBV5-1; clone size: .; J gene: TRBJ1-1; D gene: TRBD1; CDR3 DNA: TGCGCCAGCAGCTCGGGACAGGGGATGAACACTGAAGCTTTCTTT; CDR3 protein: CASSSGQGMNTEAFF
V gene: TRBV7-8; clone size: .; J gene: TRBJ2-1; D gene: TRBD2; CDR3 DNA: TGTGCCAGCAGCGGAAACCCTGCGGGAGCAGGTTACAATGAGCAGTTCTTC; CDR3 protein: CASSGNPAGAGYNEQFF
V gene: TRBV2; clone size: .; J gene: TRBJ2-3; D gene: .; CDR3 DNA: TGTGCCAGCAAGATCGGTGGCACAGATACGCAGTATTTT; CDR3 protein: CASKIGGTDTQYF
V gene: TRBV19; clone size: .; J gene: TRBJ2-5; D gene: TRBD1; CDR3 DNA: TGTGCCAGTAGTACAGGGGGAGAGACCCAGTACTTC; CDR3 protein: CASSTGGETQYF
V gene: TRBV10-1; clone size: .; J gene: TRBJ2-1; D gene: TRBD2; CDR3 DNA: TGCGCCAGCAGTGATAGCGGGAGTTCGAATGAGCAGTTCTTC; CDR3 protein: CASSDSGSSNEQFF
V gene: TRBV5-1; clone size: .; J gene: TRBJ2-7; D gene: TRBD1; CDR3 DNA: TGCGCCAGCAGCTCGCTACTGGGACAGGTTGATTCCTACGAGCAGTACTTC; CDR3 protein: CASSSLLGQVDSYEQYF
V gene: TRBV5-4; clone size: .; J gene: TRBJ2-6; D gene: .; CDR3 DNA: TGTGCCAGCGGCCCCGATGGCTCTGGGGCCAACGTCCTGACTTTC; CDR3 protein: CASGPDGSGANVLTF
V gene: TRBV7-3; clone size: .; J gene: TRBJ2-2; D gene: TRBD2; CDR3 DNA: TGTGCCAGCAGCCCTACTAGCGGGAGCGGCACCGGGGAGCTGTTTTTT; CDR3 protein: CASSPTSGSGTGELFF
V gene: TRBV10-3; clone size: few; J gene: TRBJ1-5; D gene: TRBD1; CDR3 DNA: TGTGCCATCAGTGTCAGGGGGCAGGGACAGCCCCAGCATTTT; CDR3 protein: CAISVRGQGQPQHF
V gene: TRBV6-5; clone size: many; J gene: TRBJ2-1; D gene: .; CDR3 DNA: TGTGCCAGCAGTTACGGGGCAGGCTCCTACAATGAGCAGTTCTTC; CDR3 protein: CASSYGAGSYNEQFF
V gene: TRBV10-3; clone size: .; J gene: TRBJ2-5; D gene: TRBD2; CDR3 DNA: TGTGCCATCAGTGAGTCCTGGACTAGGCACGAGACCCAGTACTTC; CDR3 protein: CAISESWTRHETQYF
V gene: TRBV7-3; clone size: .; J gene: TRBJ2-7; D gene: .; CDR3 DNA: TGTGCCAGCAGCTTAATCTCCGGTCCCGCCTCCGAGCAGTACTTC; CDR3 protein: CASSLISGPASEQYF
V gene: TRBV4-1; clone size: .; J gene: TRBJ1-2; D gene: .; CDR3 DNA: TGCGCCAGCAGCCAAGATTCAGGAAGGTGGCCCTACACCTTC; CDR3 protein: CASSQDSGRWPYTF
V gene: TRBV2; clone size: .; J gene: TRBJ1-4; D gene: TRBD1; CDR3 DNA: TGTGCCAGCACCCTGGACAGGGGGGAGGAAAAACTGTTTTTT; CDR3 protein: CASTLDRGEEKLFF